Listed below are T cell receptor beta chains from one sample, sequenced in a study of blood T cell repertoires in COVID-19. Sequencing was performed with immunoSEQ multiplex PCR; in TCRdb, only in-frame clones are kept and a portion is missing. This table holds 230,000 or so clones, over 70% found once. The sequencing input was peripheral blood. The receptors were sampled from a man between 35 and 55 years old with active or convalescent COVID-19. Each CDR3 is given with its conserved first and last residue. Not every row has a clone size; where given, it reads once, few, many or a size class.

clone_size | j_call | v_call | cdr3_aa
. | TRBJ2-5 | TRBV29-1 | CSVEGIRDRDRETQYF
. | TRBJ1-2 | TRBV5-4 | CASSARGSHGYTF
once | TRBJ1-1 | TRBV7-3 | CASSLEGAVTEAFF
. | TRBJ2-5 | TRBV7-9 | CASSYSGSETQYF
. | TRBJ2-7 | TRBV5-1 | CASSWGGTASYEQYF
. | TRBJ1-3 | TRBV5-5 | CASSLEPRAGNTIYF
. | TRBJ2-1 | TRBV18 | CASSPAGGLGNEQFF
. | TRBJ2-4 | TRBV7-2 | CASSWGEGNIQYF
. | TRBJ2-5 | TRBV29-1 | CSVRLAGAVETQYF
few | TRBJ2-1 | TRBV6-5 | CASTQTGGGEQFF
. | TRBJ2-7 | TRBV9 | CASSVGPSGGTYEQYF
many | TRBJ1-3 | TRBV9 | CASSLRDRLSGNTIYF
. | TRBJ2-1 | TRBV6-5 | CASRKTSGGASEQFF
. | TRBJ2-5 | TRBV11-3 | CASSFPPRQETQYF
. | TRBJ1-1 | TRBV6-1 | CASSEATGTNTEAFF
. | TRBJ1-1 | TRBV11-3 | CASSLGWTDREKAFF
few | TRBJ1-6 | TRBV5-4 | CASSFGQPNSPLHF
. | TRBJ2-6 | TRBV3-1/TRBV3-2 | CASSQRQGTGANVLTF
. | TRBJ2-1 | TRBV28 | CASGSSSYNEQFF
once | TRBJ1-1 | TRBV5-6 | CASSLFRTGKEAEAFF
. | TRBJ2-3 | TRBV5-6 | CASSLGLAGADTQYF
few | TRBJ1-6 | TRBV7-2 | CASSSTWGGSAPLHF
once | TRBJ1-2 | TRBV2 | CASSLSSIGTRGYTF
. | TRBJ1-2 | TRBV30 | CAWSVVGARYYGYTF
. | TRBJ1-2 | TRBV6-1 | CASSENPGTGNGYTF
. | TRBJ2-3 | TRBV7-2 | CASSATTSGVESDTQYF
. | TRBJ2-5 | TRBV5-1 | CASSTLAGRQETQYF
. | TRBJ1-1 | TRBV7-8 | CASTEPGHSYEAFF
. | TRBJ2-5 | TRBV3-1/TRBV3-2 | CASSQVGPPRETQYF
. | TRBJ2-3 | TRBV4-1 | CASSPITGLGSADTQYF
once | TRBJ2-5 | TRBV3-1/TRBV3-2 | CASREGGTGQETQYF
. | TRBJ1-2 | TRBV30 | CACNSPGQIRSYGYTF
. | TRBJ2-7 | TRBV6-1 | CASSASLGQGGYEQYF
. | TRBJ2-1 | TRBV27 | CASRTSGGDLKFF
once | TRBJ2-7 | TRBV5-5 | CASSSGTGAIGEQYF
. | TRBJ1-5 | TRBV19 | CASSIQAGIGNQPQHF
. | TRBJ1-1 | TRBV19 | CASSTPGQGRSEAFF
. | TRBJ2-2 | TRBV2 | CASNLAGPTGELFF
. | TRBJ1-1 | TRBV2 | CASRRSQVIGEAFF
. | TRBJ1-4 | TRBV4-2 | CASSQERTVGNEKLFF
. | TRBJ2-7 | TRBV7-9 | CASSLRGESTHEQYF
. | TRBJ2-5 | TRBV19 | CASSIDQLRQGLETQYF
. | TRBJ2-1 | TRBV3-1/TRBV3-2 | CASRPDRAEEQFF
. | TRBJ1-3 | TRBV24-1 | CATSEVDREARKEDHPCHENTIYF
. | TRBJ2-5 | TRBV27 | CASSLAGGPPETQYF
. | TRBJ2-5 | TRBV5-6 | CASSLASGRTQYF
. | . | TRBV7-2 | CASSSWDRGDLSYEQYF
. | TRBJ1-2 | TRBV9 | CASNPDPTGDGYTF
. | TRBJ1-1 | TRBV6-5 | CASSLRGATEAFF
. | TRBJ2-7 | TRBV7-2 | CASSPVAGEQYF
. | TRBJ2-1 | TRBV9 | CASSVGRGSAGGYNEQFF
once | TRBJ1-6 | TRBV6-2/TRBV6-3 | CASSSRDGSPLHF
. | TRBJ1-6 | TRBV30 | CAWVRGNSPLHF
. | TRBJ2-3 | TRBV19 | CASSARTSGRPGTDTQYF